Below are 24 T cell receptor delta chains sequenced from a single sample in a study of gamma-delta chains in newborns, infants, children. TCRdb reanalysed the reads with CATT. The sample gives a few thousand delta-chain clones, 13% to 15% of which show up once; around a quarter is in the top ten. This specimen was blood, taken at baseline. These receptors were obtained from a child who was a newborn, infant or young child, either healthy, febrile or measles-vaccinated (not recorded which).

This clone ranks as medium-sized (0.01 to 0.1%). Other DNA sequences within the sample encode an identical CDR3. The CDR3 DNA follows: TGTGCCTGTGACACTGGGGGCCCTAGCTCCTGGGACACCCGACAGATGTTTTTC. This gives the protein CACDTGGPSSWDTRQMFF. This chain connects TRDV2 to TRDJ3, with D tentatively TRDD3 (6 bases). Germline V gives CDR1 GEAIGNYY, CDR2 EKD. Trimming cost V 1 base and J 0 bases, with 12 bases left between them. The CDR3 consists of 18 residues.

This clone is deemed medium-sized (0.01 to 0.1%). The chain couples TRDV2 to TRDJ1; TRDD3 agrees at 8 bases. The CDR3 contains 16 residues. V lost 6 bases and J lost 0; bases outside the gene matches: 11. Germline V lookup: CDR1 GEAIGNYY, CDR2 EKD. The CDR3, as DNA: TGTGCCTGTTCCGTACTGGGGGTTCACCACACCGATAAACTCATCTTT. This codes for CACSVLGVHHTDKLIF.

By proportion, this clone is medium-sized. This sequence joins TRDV3 and TRDJ1; TRDD3 matches at 9 bases. The V gene's germline CDR1 is TVYSNPD and CDR2 GDNSRS (reference sequence). The V gene end was trimmed by 3 bases and the J gene end by 0 bases; junction bases not matched to a gene: 29. This CDR3 spans 22 amino acids. CDR3 sequence (DNA): TGTGCCTTCTATACTCACTTCGACGCCTTGGCTGGGGGATCCGCATACACCGATAAACTCATCTTT. Protein: CAFYTHFDALAGGSAYTDKLIF.

This clone rates as medium-sized (0.01 to 0.1%). This sequence joins TRDV2 and TRDJ1; D is perhaps TRDD3 (5 bases). The CDR3 sequence is 14 residues long. The V and J ends lost 4 bases and 3 bases respectively, with 14 bases between them. Germline V gene data show CDR1 as GEAIGNYY and CDR2 as EKD. The CDR3 DNA reads as TGTGCCTGTGATCCTCTTACTGGAGCCGATAAACTCATCTTT. Translated, it gives CACDPLTGADKLIF.

Note on this clone: The protein that TCRdb holds for this DNA derives from a much larger clone and differs from the translated DNA at residue 8, which likely indicates a read error; the protein shown here is translated from the DNA. CDR3 region: CACDTVTLPDGPPTAQLFF. As DNA, the CDR3 is TGTGCCTGTGACACCGTGACTCTCCCGGACGGCCCTCCGACAGCACAACTCTTCTTT. This chain links TRDV2 with TRDJ2, with D uncertain. V was pared by 0 bases and J by 4 bases, with 23 bases between. Germline V gene lookup returns CDR1 GEAIGNYY and CDR2 EKD. This CDR3 has 19 residues.

This clone was recorded many times. The chain joins TRDV2 to TRDJ1; the match to TRDD3 covers 8 bases. Germline trimming cut 3 bases from V and 6 bases from J; bases unmatched to any gene: 20. Looked up from germline, CDR1 is GEAIGNYY and CDR2 is EKD. CDR3 length: 18 residues. The DNA of the CDR3 is TGTGCCTGTGACCCCCTCGACCGGACGGGGGATAGTCTTTATAAACTCATCTTT. Translating gives CACDPLDRTGDSLYKLIF.

The V gene is TRDV1, the J gene TRDJ1; 8 bases match TRDD3. Germline CDR1 is TSWWSYY and CDR2 is QGS. V lost 7 bases, J lost 0 bases, and 25 bases stayed unmatched. This CDR3 is built from 21 residues. CDR3 in DNA: TGTGCTCTTGAGAGGTCCTCCCGGCCGTATCTGGGGGAAGAGGACACCGATAAACTCATCTTT. This gives the protein CALERSSRPYLGEEDTDKLIF.

The chain couples TRDV3 to TRDJ1, with TRDD3 matching over 13 bases. The CDR3 has 18 residues. Germline V gene lookup returns CDR1 TVYSNPD and CDR2 GDNSRS (reference sequence). The DNA for the CDR3 is TGTGCTCAACGCAACGGGTACTGGGGGATACGCGCCGCCGATAAACTCATCTTT. The encoded protein is CAQRNGYWGIRAADKLIF.

The chain carries TRDV1 and TRDJ3; TRDD3 aligns across 10 bases. CDR1 and CDR2 (germline): TSWWSYY, QGS. The CDR3 runs 25 residues. Unmatched junction bases numbered 22, after V lost 2 bases and J lost 0 bases. CDR3 in amino acids: CALGEAYSKVGLGDWSSWDTRQMFF. CDR3 DNA: TGTGCTCTTGGGGAAGCGTATTCTAAGGTGGGACTGGGGGATTGGAGCTCCTGGGACACCCGACAGATGTTTTTC.

The chain employs TRDV1 and TRDJ1; 11 bases are a match to TRDD3. The germline gives CDR1 TSWWSYY, CDR2 QGS. The CDR3 spans 20 residues. Unmatched junction bases numbered 17, after V lost 2 bases and J lost 3 bases. CDR3 residues: CALGEFCPTGGYKRADKLIF. The DNA of the CDR3 is TGTGCTCTTGGGGAATTCTGCCCCACTGGGGGATATAAGAGGGCCGATAAACTCATCTTT.

By its share, this clone is medium-sized (0.01 to 0.1%). The sample contains more than one DNA sequence encoding this CDR3. This sequence joins TRDV2 and TRDJ3; TRDD3 agrees at 13 bases. The ends lost 1 base at V and 0 bases at J; junction bases unmatched: 5. The CDR3 has 20 amino acids. Germline V gene data show CDR1 as GEAIGNYY and CDR2 as EKD. The CDR3 nucleotides are TGTGCCTGTGACACGGTACTGGGGGATACGGGCTCCTGGGACACCCGACAGATGTTTTTC. Translating it yields CACDTVLGDTGSWDTRQMFF.

Concerning this clone: A far larger clone is just one base off, so this is likely a read error. V is TRAV29/DV5 and J is TRDJ1; D unclear. Germline values: CDR1 NSMFDY, CDR2 ISSIKDK. CDR3 length equals 13 residues. CDR3 sequence reads: CAATPLLTEKLIF. DNA for the CDR3: TGTGCAGCAACCCCTCTCCTCACCGAGAAACTCATCTTT.

In its sample, this clone ranks as large. The rearrangement uses TRDV2 and TRDJ1, with D perhaps TRDD3 (6 bases). The CDR3 sequence is 16 residues long. Trimming left V 0 bases short and J 1 base short, with 14 bases between. Germline CDR1 GEAIGNYY, CDR2 EKD. The CDR3 sequence: CACDTVGGLLTDKLIF. CDR3 DNA: TGTGCCTGTGACACCGTTGGGGGCTTACTCACCGATAAACTCATCTTT.

This clone came up many times. V is TRDV1 and J is TRDJ1; 9 nucleotides match TRDD3. From germline, CDR1 is TSWWSYY and CDR2 QGS. The CDR3 loop spans 26 amino acids. Losses at the gene ends were 0 bases for V and 7 bases for J; bases not matched to a gene: 39. The chain's CDR3 is CALGELLGRGPTSPFELGDTPPKLIF. CDR3 nucleotides: TGTGCTCTTGGGGAACTTTTGGGACGAGGACCTACTAGTCCATTCGAACTGGGGGACACACCACCTAAACTCATCTTT.

In this sample, this clone turned up a few times. V gene TRDV1 combines with J gene TRDJ1; D remains unclear. Germline V CDR1 and CDR2: TSWWSYY, QGS. V was trimmed by 4 bases and J by 8 bases, leaving 29 bases between them. This CDR3 is built from 18 residues. The CDR3: CALGGPSRNLPPKSKLIF. CDR3 bases: TGTGCTCTTGGGGGCCCGTCTAGGAATCTACCCCCCAAATCAAAACTCATCTTT.

Only a few counts were recorded for this clone. The chain couples TRDV1 to TRDJ1; the match to TRDD3 covers 13 bases. Germline CDR1 reads TSWWSYY; CDR2 reads QGS. The trim removed 1 base at V and 7 bases at J, leaving 9 bases unmatched. This CDR3 comprises 17 residues. CDR3 region: CALGEQVNWGIRPKLIF. In nucleotides, the CDR3 is TGTGCTCTTGGGGAACAAGTCAACTGGGGGATACGTCCTAAACTCATCTTT.

This chain links TRDV2 with TRDJ1, with 7 bases identical to TRDD3. The CDR3 extends over 17 amino acids. Looked up from germline, CDR1 is GEAIGNYY and CDR2 is EKD. V shed 4 bases and J 10 bases; nucleotides not matched to a gene: 23. CDR3 bases: TGTGCCTGTGATTCGATATCTACTGGGGATCCTAATGTGGGACTCATCTTT. Protein sequence: CACDSISTGDPNVGLIF.

This clone came up a few times. This DNA's translation differs at residue 3 from TCRdb's protein, which comes from a much larger clone; a read error is likely, and the protein shown is translated from the DNA. This sequence joins TRDV3 and TRDJ1, with 8 bases that match TRDD3. The CDR3 length is 18 residues. Germline V gives CDR1 TVYSNPD, CDR2 GDNSRS (reference sequence). Trimming removed 4 bases from V and 1 base from J; junction bases left unmatched: 20. The CDR3 loop is CASREGYWGFGATDKLIF. The CDR3 DNA reads TGTGCCTCTAGGGAGGGGTACTGGGGGTTCGGCGCCACCGATAAACTCATCTTT.

This clone was seen once. A much larger clone lies a single base off, so this may be a read error. The sample contains more than one DNA sequence encoding this CDR3. V usage is TRDV1 and J usage is TRDJ1; possible D gene TRDD3, 6 bases. CDR3 length: 23 amino acids. V was shortened by 1 base and J by 7 bases, with 40 bases between the two germline ends. Germline V CDR1 and CDR2: TSWWSYY, QGS. This CDR3 is CALGEPRYSLRHTARYGTFKLIF. The DNA of the CDR3 is TGTGCTCTTGGGGAACCCCGCTACTCCCTACGACACACTGCGAGATACGGCACCTTTAAACTCATCTTT.

This clone was counted at least ten times. The chain carries TRDV2 and TRDJ1, with 7 bases that match TRDD3. CDR3 length: 19 residues. J gave up 0 bases and V 0 bases, and 15 bases lay outside the gene matches. Looked up from germline, CDR1 is GEAIGNYY and CDR2 is EKD. DNA of the CDR3: TGTGCCTGTGACACCATTGCTGGGGGGCCCGCGGCGTACACCGATAAACTCATCTTT. The encoded protein is CACDTIAGGPAAYTDKLIF.

In its sample, this clone ranks as medium-sized. This chain links TRDV2 with TRDJ1; D is unresolved. The CDR3 totals 16 residues. Trimming took off 4 bases at V and 3 bases at J, with 20 bases between the two ends. The germline CDR1 and CDR2 sequences are GEAIGNYY and EKD. In DNA, the CDR3 is TGTGCCTGTGATTCTCTTCTCCCGTCCCGACCCGATAAACTCATCTTT. Translation gives CACDSLLPSRPDKLIF.

This clone appeared a few times. The chain combines TRDV2 with TRDJ1, with D unclear. The ends were cut back, 3 bases at V and 0 bases at J, with 16 bases in the middle. Germline CDR1 reads GEAIGNYY; CDR2 reads EKD. This CDR3 spans 16 amino acids. The CDR3 here is CACDSLPRMDTDKLIF. The DNA for the CDR3 is TGTGCCTGTGACTCTCTCCCCCGAATGGACACCGATAAACTCATCTTT.

Ten or more counts support this clone. This chain uses TRDV1 with TRDJ1; 8 bases are a match to TRDD2. Unmatched junction bases numbered 39, after V lost 3 bases and J lost 6 bases. Germline V gene data show CDR1 as TSWWSYY and CDR2 as QGS. There are 25 residues in the CDR3. This CDR3 is CALGDFPYFLRFGGGQTLQGYKLIF. The CDR3, as DNA: TGTGCTCTTGGGGATTTTCCGTACTTCCTACGGTTTGGTGGGGGTCAAACGCTTCAGGGGTATAAACTCATCTTT.

This clone was recorded a few times. A much bigger clone sits one base away, suggesting this may be a read error. Other DNA sequences within the sample encode an identical CDR3. V is TRDV1 and J is TRDJ1; D not resolved. This CDR3 contains 22 residues. From germline, CDR1 is TSWWSYY and CDR2 QGS. V was cut by 0 bases and J by 2 bases, with 31 bases left in between. This CDR3 reads CALGELAAQWWPALLRTDKLIF. The CDR3 DNA reads TGTGCTCTTGGGGAACTGGCCGCTCAGTGGTGGCCTGCACTTTTGAGGACCGATAAACTCATCTTT.